This T cell receptor beta chain was recovered during a study of identical twins. General study findings and limits: Excess low generation probability was seen in twin-shared out-of-frame alpha sequences. Insertion counts were lower in abundant cord blood beta clonotypes, a trend that memory repertoires did not show. Invariant populations such as MAIT and iNKT cells could partly muddle zero-insertion analyses.

This clonotype was detected a few times. The target antigen is unknown. TCRdb reprocessed the 5' RACE reads via MiXCR and lists one record per CDR3 protein. The sample has under 250,000 distinct CDR3 sequences; under 10% are singletons. The CDR3 totals 11 residues. V gave up 4 bases and J gave up 5 bases, with 2 bases separating them. Germline loops: CDR1 SNHLY, CDR2 FYNNEI. This sample was shared with a second study, whose subject was yellow fever vaccine responses in identical twins.

This TCR was recovered from a woman in her late teens or twenties in good health. The chain employs TRBV2 and TRBJ2-2; D ambiguous. The sequenced sample was memory (CD45RO+) T cells sorted from blood. The CDR3 DNA reads TGTGCCAGCAGTGTTACCGGGGAGCTGTTTTTT. Its translation is CASSVTGELFF. The complete variable domain, with remaining parts taken from reference TRBV2 and TRBJ2-2, reads EPEVTQTPSHQVTQMGQEVILRCVPISNHLYFYWYRQILGQKVEFLVSFYNNEISEKSEIFDDQFSVERPDGSNFTLKIRSTKLEDSAMYFCASSVTGELFFGEGSRLTVL.